This T cell receptor beta chain was documented in a study of cytomegalovirus exposure and HLA in healthy donors. With 3 bases clipped from V and 0 bases from J, the junction kept 11 bases outside the gene matches. This CDR3 is 20 amino acids long. Germline V gene lookup returns CDR1 LNHDA and CDR2 SQIVND (reference sequence). Whole-study results and caveats: About 87% or about 30% of the time was how often most TCR beta V segments were productive, according to an earlier analysis. Presence/absence analyses assumed roughly uniform sequencing depth across donors, which may not hold.

To note about this clone: Its antigen is not known.

PCR employed 60 Vbeta and 13 Jbeta primers. The method was immunoSEQ multiplex PCR; TCRdb's version includes in-frame clones alone and lacks a portion of them. The sample yields under 250,000 clones, about 82% seen once. This TCR was sampled from a woman aged 45-60 years in good health and CMV-seronegative. The sequenced sample was PBMCs. The chain recombines TRBV19 with TRBJ2-2; 12 bases line up with TRBD2. For the CDR3, the DNA is TGTGCCAGTAGTATTCCCCTAGCGGGAGGGCCGAAACCGAACACCGGGGAGCTGTTTTTT. This gives the protein CASSIPLAGGPKPNTGELFF. The entire variable domain, with the rest obtained from reference TRBV19 and TRBJ2-2, is as follows: DGGITQSPKYLFRKEGQNVTLSCEQNLNHDAMYWYRQDPGQGLRLIYYSQIVNDFQKGDIAEGYSVSREKKESFPLTVTSAQKNPTAFYLCASSIPLAGGPKPNTGELFFGEGSRLTVL.